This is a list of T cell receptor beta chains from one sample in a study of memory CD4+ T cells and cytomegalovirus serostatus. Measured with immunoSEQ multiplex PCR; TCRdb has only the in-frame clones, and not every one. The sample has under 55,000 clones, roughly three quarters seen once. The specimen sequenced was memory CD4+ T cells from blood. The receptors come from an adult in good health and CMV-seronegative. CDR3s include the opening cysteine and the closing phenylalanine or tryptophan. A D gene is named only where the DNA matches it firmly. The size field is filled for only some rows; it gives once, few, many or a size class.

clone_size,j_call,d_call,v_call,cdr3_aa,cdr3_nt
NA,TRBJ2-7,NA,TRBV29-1,CSVDSPGKNEQYF,TGCAGCGTTGATTCGCCAGGGAAGAACGAGCAGTACTTC
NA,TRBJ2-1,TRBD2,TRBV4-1,CASSHLVLAGGPDEQFF,TGCGCCAGCAGCCACCTTGTACTAGCGGGAGGGCCGGATGAGCAGTTCTTC
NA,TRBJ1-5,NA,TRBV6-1,CASSDRGDQPQHF,TGTGCCAGCAGTGATCGAGGTGATCAGCCCCAGCATTTT
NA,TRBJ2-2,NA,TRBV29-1,CSAKNTGELFF,TGCAGCGCTAAGAACACCGGGGAGCTGTTTTTT
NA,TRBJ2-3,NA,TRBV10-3,CATTHTDTQYF,TGTGCCACCACTCACACAGATACGCAGTATTTT
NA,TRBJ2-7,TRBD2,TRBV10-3,CAISASSGRAGEQYF,TGTGCCATCAGTGCCTCTAGCGGGAGGGCCGGGGAGCAGTACTTC
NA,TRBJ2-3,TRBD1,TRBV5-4,CASSRQGGTDTQYF,TGTGCCAGCAGTCGACAGGGCGGCACAGATACGCAGTATTTT
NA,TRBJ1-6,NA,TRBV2,CASSGSSYNSPLHF,TGTGCCAGCAGTGGGAGCTCCTATAATTCACCCCTCCACTTT
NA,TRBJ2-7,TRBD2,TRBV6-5,CASSTPSGSSHEQYF,TGTGCCAGCAGTACCCCTAGCGGGAGTTCCCACGAGCAGTACTTC
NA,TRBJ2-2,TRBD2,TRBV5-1,CASSSSGSTGELFF,TGCGCCAGCAGCTCTAGCGGGAGTACCGGGGAGCTGTTTTTT
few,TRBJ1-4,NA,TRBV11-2,CASSERGGIEKLFF,TGTGCCAGCAGCGAAAGAGGGGGGATTGAAAAACTGTTTTTT
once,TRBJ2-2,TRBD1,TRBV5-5,CASSLEGGLGELFF,TGTGCCAGCAGCTTGGAAGGGGGCCTCGGGGAGCTGTTTTTT
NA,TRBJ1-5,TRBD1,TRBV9,CASDRVWGNQPQHF,TGTGCCAGTGACAGGGTCTGGGGCAATCAGCCCCAGCATTTT
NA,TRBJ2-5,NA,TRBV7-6,CASTPGHPGETQYF,TGTGCCAGCACCCCGGGACACCCAGGAGAGACCCAGTACTTC
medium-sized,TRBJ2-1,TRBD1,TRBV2,CASRGQGAYNEQFF,TGTGCCAGCAGGGGACAGGGGGCCTACAATGAGCAGTTCTTC
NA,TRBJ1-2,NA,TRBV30,CAYQPDNYGYTF,TGTGCCTATCAGCCGGACAACTATGGCTACACCTTC
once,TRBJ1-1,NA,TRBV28,CASSCLRGKFCGEAFF,TGTGCCAGCAGTTGCCTCAGGGGCAAGTTCTGCGGTGAAGCTTTCTTT
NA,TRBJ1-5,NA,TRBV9,CASSVAPSNQPQHF,TGTGCCAGCAGCGTAGCGCCCAGCAATCAGCCCCAGCATTTT
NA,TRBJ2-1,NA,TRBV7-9,CASSLETNNEQFF,TGTGCCAGCAGCTTAGAGACGAACAATGAGCAGTTCTTC
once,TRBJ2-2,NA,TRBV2,CASSEVRRTGELFF,TGTGCCAGCAGTGAAGTCAGAAGAACCGGGGAGCTGTTTTTT
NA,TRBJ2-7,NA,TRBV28,CAAAGGAGGREQYF,TGTGCTGCAGCCGGCGGGGCAGGGGGAAGAGAGCAGTACTTC
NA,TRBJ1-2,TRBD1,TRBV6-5,CASSYDTGGSGYTF,TGTGCCAGCAGTTACGATACAGGGGGCTCTGGCTACACCTTC
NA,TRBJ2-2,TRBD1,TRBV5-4,CASSRDPTGSTGELFF,TGTGCCAGCAGCCGCGATCCGACAGGGTCGACCGGGGAGCTGTTTTTT
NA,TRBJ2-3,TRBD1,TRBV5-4,CASSQDRGLDTQYF,TGTGCCAGCAGTCAGGACAGGGGATTGGATACGCAGTATTTT
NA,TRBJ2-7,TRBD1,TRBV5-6,CASSLGQGSPYEQYF,TGTGCCAGCAGCTTAGGACAGGGATCCCCCTACGAGCAGTACTTC
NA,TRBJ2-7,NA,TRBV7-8,CASSFAGSYEQYF,TGTGCCAGCAGCTTTGCCGGTTCCTACGAGCAGTACTTC
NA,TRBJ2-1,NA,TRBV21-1,CASSKGRGHTRYNEQFF,TGTGCCAGCAGCAAAGGGCGGGGCCATACCCGCTACAATGAGCAGTTCTTC
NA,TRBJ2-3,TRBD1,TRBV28,CASSLRQGIGTDTQYF,TGTGCCAGCAGTTTACGACAGGGTATAGGAACAGATACGCAGTATTTT
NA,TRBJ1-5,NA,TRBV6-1,CASANTDLGNQPQHF,TGTGCCAGTGCCAATACGGACCTAGGCAATCAGCCCCAGCATTTT
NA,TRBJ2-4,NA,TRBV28,CATDSGAVGKNIQYF,TGTGCCACCGATTCAGGGGCGGTTGGCAAAAACATTCAGTACTTC
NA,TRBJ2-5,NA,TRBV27,CASSLGETQYF,TGTGCCAGCAGTTTAGGGGAGACCCAGTACTTC
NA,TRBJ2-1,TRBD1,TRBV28,CASTDGTGGNEQFF,TGTGCCAGCACGGACGGGACAGGGGGGAATGAGCAGTTCTTC
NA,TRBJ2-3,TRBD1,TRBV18,CASSPGTGDFTDTQYF,TGTGCCAGCTCACCGGGGACAGGGGATTTCACAGATACGCAGTATTTT
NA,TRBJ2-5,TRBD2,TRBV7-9,CASSWGAGLAETQYF,TGTGCCAGCAGCTGGGGAGCGGGACTGGCAGAGACCCAGTACTTC
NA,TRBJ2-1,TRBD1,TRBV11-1,CASSHQGDRVYNEQFF,TGTGCCAGCAGCCATCAGGGGGACAGGGTTTACAATGAGCAGTTCTTC
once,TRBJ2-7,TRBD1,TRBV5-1,CASSNRGDTYEQYF,TGCGCCAGCAGCAACAGGGGGGATACCTACGAGCAGTACTTC
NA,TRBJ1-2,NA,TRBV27,CASSPRVGGYTF,TGTGCCAGCAGTCCCCGGGTGGGAGGCTACACCTTC
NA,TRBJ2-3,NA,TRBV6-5,CASSYDGPTDTQYF,TGTGCCAGCAGTTATGACGGGCCCACAGATACGCAGTATTTT
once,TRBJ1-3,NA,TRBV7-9,CASSSRSSGTPSSGNTIYF,TGTGCCAGCAGCTCAAGATCTTCGGGGACCCCAAGCTCTGGAAACACCATATATTTT
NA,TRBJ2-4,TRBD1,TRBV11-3,CASSLTGQGVQLLAKNIQYF,TGTGCCAGCAGCCTTACCGGACAGGGGGTTCAACTCTTAGCCAAAAACATTCAGTACTTC
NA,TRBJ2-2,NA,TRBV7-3,CASSLDSANTGELFF,TGTGCCAGCAGCTTAGACAGCGCGAACACCGGGGAGCTGTTTTTT
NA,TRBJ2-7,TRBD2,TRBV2,CASSEREFGEQYF,TGTGCCAGCAGCGAGCGGGAGTTTGGCGAGCAGTACTTC
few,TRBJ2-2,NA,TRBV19,CASSISYRVLTGELFF,TGTGCCAGTAGTATCTCGTACAGGGTATTAACCGGGGAGCTGTTTTTT